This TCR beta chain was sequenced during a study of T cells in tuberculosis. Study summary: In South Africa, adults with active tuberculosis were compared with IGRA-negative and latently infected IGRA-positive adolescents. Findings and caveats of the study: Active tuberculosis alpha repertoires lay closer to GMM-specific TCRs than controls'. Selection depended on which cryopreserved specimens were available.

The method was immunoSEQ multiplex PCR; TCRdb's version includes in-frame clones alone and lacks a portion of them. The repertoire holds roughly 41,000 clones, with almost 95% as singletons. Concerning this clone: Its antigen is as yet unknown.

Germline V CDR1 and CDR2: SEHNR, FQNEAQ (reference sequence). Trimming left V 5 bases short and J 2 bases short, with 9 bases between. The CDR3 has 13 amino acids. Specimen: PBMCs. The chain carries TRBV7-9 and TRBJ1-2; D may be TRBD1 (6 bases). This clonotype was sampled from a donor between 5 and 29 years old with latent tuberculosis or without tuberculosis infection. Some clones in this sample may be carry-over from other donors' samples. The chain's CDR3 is CASSGGQNYGYTF. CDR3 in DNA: TGTGCCAGCAGCGGGGGACAAAACTATGGCTACACCTTC.